This T cell receptor beta chain originates from a study of blood T cell repertoires in COVID-19. The CDR3 length is 14 residues. Trimming removed 2 bases at V and 1 base at J, with 8 bases between. The germline CDR1 and CDR2 sequences are SEHNR and FQNEAQ (reference sequence). Authors' analysis steps: Scientists estimated how many nucleated cells there were by amplifying reference gene primers. Measured with immunoSEQ multiplex PCR; TCRdb has only the in-frame clones, and not every one. That table is the source of V, J and clone size, and D and trimming were worked out from the DNA. The repertoire holds around 160,000 clones, with just under 90% as singletons. Seattle researchers signed up patients amid active infection and tracked them longitudinally.

Sequenced input: peripheral blood. This receptor was taken from a woman aged 70-85 years with COVID-19, enrolled during active disease. This chain connects TRBV7-9 to TRBJ1-1, with D possibly matching TRBD1 (5 bases). CDR3 DNA sequence: TGTGCCAGCAGCTTACAGGGAGGGAACACTGAAGCTTTCTTT. Translated, it gives CASSLQGGNTEAFF.